The T cell receptor (beta chain) under discussion was sequenced for a study of blood T cell repertoires in COVID-19. Study information: Some COVID-19 samples were acute and others convalescent; all came from the United States, Italy and Spain. Sources were T cells, B-cell-depleted T cells, or PBMCs; the material itself was cDNA or gDNA.

Original handling: Nucleated cell counts were estimated from reference gene primer amplification. Using immunoSEQ multiplex PCR, the repertoire was profiled, and TCRdb retains in-frame clones only, with some absent. From that table come the V and J calls and clone size; the DNA was used to work out D and trimming. The top ten clones hold roughly 12% of a sample with about 130,000 clones, about 83% of them seen once. V shed 5 bases and J shed 0 bases, with 11 bases lying between them. This CDR3 region has 14 residues. CDR1 SGHRS and CDR2 YFSETQ come from the germline V gene. The TCR was taken from a man between 60 and 75 years old with acute or convalescent COVID-19. This chain uses TRBV5-1 with TRBJ1-1; D remains unclear. Sequenced input: peripheral blood. CDR3 residues: CASSTQVLNTEAFF. In DNA form, the CDR3 reads TGCGCCAGCAGTACCCAGGTCCTGAACACTGAAGCTTTCTTT.